This T cell receptor beta chain was captured by sequencing in a study of CD8+ T cells in alopecia areata. Overall study context: Each of the treated patients was given oral tofacitinib, 5 to 10 mg twice daily, for moderate-to-severe alopecia areata.

Extracted RNA was reverse transcribed, and the resulting cDNA served as sequencing template. Generated by immunoSEQ multiplex PCR, the TCRdb table keeps only in-frame clones and is missing some. The table records approximately 210,000 clones, over 60% of them present only once. With respect to this clone: Other nucleotide sequences in the sample specify the same CDR3.

Stated treatment: oral pan-JAK inhibitor, 5-10 mg twice daily. Separation by sorting yielded CD4+ and CD8+ T cells from PBMCs. V lost 4 bases and J lost 2, with 6 bases in between. This CDR3 is 13 amino acids long. CDR1 and CDR2 (germline): MNHEY, SVGAGI. The J gene is TRBJ1-5, the V gene TRBV6-5; D is possibly TRBD1 (5 bases). Sequenced material: CD4+ T cells sorted from blood, taken at week 4, from a patient treated with tofacitinib. The receptor's source is a human donor with alopecia areata. The CDR3 spells CASSWGGNQPQHF. CDR3 nucleotides: TGTGCCAGCAGTTGGGGGGGCAATCAGCCCCAGCATTTT.